This is a list of T cell receptor beta chains from one sample in a study of blood T cell repertoires in COVID-19. Libraries were prepared by immunoSEQ multiplex PCR; TCRdb keeps only in-frame clonotypes and omits some of them. The repertoire has under 45,000 clones, around four fifths of them found once; the top ten carry around two fifths. The specimen was peripheral blood. These receptor sequences come from a woman older than 75 with active or convalescent COVID-19. Both conserved end residues are trimmed from each CDR3. The listing skips clone size in some rows; elsewhere it reads once, few, many or a size class.

TRBV28	TRBJ2-4	once	ASSSPPGGGFNIQY
TRBV4-2	TRBJ2-3	-	ASSQDLRDRGADTQY
TRBV7-9	TRBJ2-7	few	ASSPGSYEQY
TRBV7-2	TRBJ2-7	-	ASSQTSLVYEQY
TRBV7-2	TRBJ2-3	-	ASSLQGLELRQY
TRBV19	TRBJ1-5	-	ASTTVSNQPQH
TRBV19	TRBJ1-1	-	ASSFPDRPNTEAF
TRBV11-2	TRBJ2-7	once	ASSLDPISLYEQY
TRBV29-1	TRBJ2-5	few	SVEGQLKETQY
TRBV18	TRBJ1-6	-	ASSPTGLGNSPLH
TRBV13	TRBJ2-3	few	ASSLRTGRTY
TRBV19	TRBJ1-2	few	ASSTSTANYGYT
TRBV9	TRBJ2-2	-	ASSAPLGGRVTGELF
TRBV28	TRBJ2-5	-	ASSPSQAGGNRETQY
TRBV25-1	TRBJ1-1	-	ASQPQGPNTEAF
TRBV5-6	TRBJ2-2	-	ASSRGSGLRGTGELF
TRBV25-1	TRBJ2-7	-	ASSELQGHEQY
TRBV12-2	TRBJ2-5	-	ASRLDVGREYQETQY
TRBV7-2	TRBJ2-1	-	ASSLGFRGNEQF
TRBV10-3	TRBJ1-1	-	AIRDRGNTEAF
TRBV30	TRBJ1-4	-	AWSGTGSGEKLF
TRBV18	TRBJ2-2	-	ASSPRTGELF
TRBV19	TRBJ1-1	-	ASRMTGMNTEAF
TRBV6-2/TRBV6-3	TRBJ1-2	-	ASSQGQGAYGYT
TRBV4-2	TRBJ2-4	-	ASSQEDNGIQY
TRBV6-6	TRBJ1-1	-	ASTPQGVMNTEAF
TRBV7-8	TRBJ1-6	-	ASSFPGTGGSPLH
TRBV10-3	TRBJ1-6	-	AISANRGSSEGHSPLH
TRBV4-1	TRBJ2-5	-	ASSQPNGLAGEETQY
TRBV7-3	TRBJ1-1	-	ASSSQKNTEAF
TRBV6-5	TRBJ1-2	-	ASRQTETGGYGYT
TRBV10-3	TRBJ2-5	-	AISPTGGETQY
TRBV5-4	TRBJ1-4	-	ASSPGVGANEKLF
TRBV12-3/TRBV12-4	TRBJ2-5	-	ASRGQGYETQY
TRBV3-1/TRBV3-2	TRBJ2-5	-	ASSQDIQRQETQY
TRBV27	TRBJ2-3	-	ASSPGDRSITDTQY
TRBV7-8	TRBJ1-1	-	ASSLTGGTEAF
TRBV4-3	TRBJ1-2	-	ASSQDGRANYGYT
TRBV11-1	TRBJ2-3	once	ASSSRDRENPDTQY
TRBV5-5	TRBJ2-2	-	ASSPTGTSGRNTGELF
TRBV28	TRBJ2-2	-	ASSSGLAGANGELF
TRBV27	TRBJ2-5	-	ARPPKQETQY